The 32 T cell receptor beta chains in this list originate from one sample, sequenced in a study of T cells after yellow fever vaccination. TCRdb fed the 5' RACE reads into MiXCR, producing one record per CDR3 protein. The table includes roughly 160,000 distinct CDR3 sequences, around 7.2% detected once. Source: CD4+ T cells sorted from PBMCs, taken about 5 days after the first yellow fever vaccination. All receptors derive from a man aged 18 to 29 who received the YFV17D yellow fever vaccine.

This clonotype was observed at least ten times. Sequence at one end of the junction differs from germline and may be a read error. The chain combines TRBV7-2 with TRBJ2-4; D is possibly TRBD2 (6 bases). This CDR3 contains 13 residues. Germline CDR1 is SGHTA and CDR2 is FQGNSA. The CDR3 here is CASSLGEARIQYF. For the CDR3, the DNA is TGTGCCAGCAGTTTAGGGGAGGCGCGCATTCAGTACTTC.

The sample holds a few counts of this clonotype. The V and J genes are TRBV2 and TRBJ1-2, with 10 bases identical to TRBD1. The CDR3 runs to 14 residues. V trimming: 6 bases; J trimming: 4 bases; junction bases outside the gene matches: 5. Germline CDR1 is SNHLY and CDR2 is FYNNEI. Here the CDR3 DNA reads TGTGCCAGCAGGGGACAGGGGCGAGTCTATGGCTACACCTTC. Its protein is CASRGQGRVYGYTF.

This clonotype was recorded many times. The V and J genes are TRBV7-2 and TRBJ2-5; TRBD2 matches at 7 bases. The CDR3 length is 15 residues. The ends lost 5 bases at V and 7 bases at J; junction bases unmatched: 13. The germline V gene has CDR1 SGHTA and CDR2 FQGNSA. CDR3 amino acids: CASSPIRGRVGTQYF. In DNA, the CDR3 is TGTGCCAGCAGCCCAATCCGAGGGAGGGTAGGGACCCAGTACTTC.

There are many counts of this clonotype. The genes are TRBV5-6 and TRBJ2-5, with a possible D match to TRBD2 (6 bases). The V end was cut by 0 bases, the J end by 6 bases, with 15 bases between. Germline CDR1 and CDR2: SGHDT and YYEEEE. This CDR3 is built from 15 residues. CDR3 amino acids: CASSLDGGLRKTQYF. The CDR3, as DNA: TGTGCCAGCAGCTTGGACGGGGGTTTAAGGAAGACCCAGTACTTC.

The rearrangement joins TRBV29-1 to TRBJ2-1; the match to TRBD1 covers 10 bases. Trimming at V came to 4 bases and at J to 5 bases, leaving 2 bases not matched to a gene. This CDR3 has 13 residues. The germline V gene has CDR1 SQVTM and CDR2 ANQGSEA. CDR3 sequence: CSVGTGGDNEQFF. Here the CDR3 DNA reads TGCAGCGTTGGGACAGGGGGTGACAATGAGCAGTTCTTC.

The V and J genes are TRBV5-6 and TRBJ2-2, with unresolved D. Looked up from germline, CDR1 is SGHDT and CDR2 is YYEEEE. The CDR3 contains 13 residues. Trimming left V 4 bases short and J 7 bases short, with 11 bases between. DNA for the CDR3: TGTGCCAGCAGCCTACGGCTCCTCGGGGAGCTGTTTTTT. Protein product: CASSLRLLGELFF.

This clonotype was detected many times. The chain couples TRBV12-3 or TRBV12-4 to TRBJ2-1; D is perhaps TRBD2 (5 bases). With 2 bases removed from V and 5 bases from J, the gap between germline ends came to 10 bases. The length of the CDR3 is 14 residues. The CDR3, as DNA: TGTGCCAGCAGTTTATCGGGGTCGAACAATGAGCAGTTCTTC. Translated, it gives CASSLSGSNNEQFF.

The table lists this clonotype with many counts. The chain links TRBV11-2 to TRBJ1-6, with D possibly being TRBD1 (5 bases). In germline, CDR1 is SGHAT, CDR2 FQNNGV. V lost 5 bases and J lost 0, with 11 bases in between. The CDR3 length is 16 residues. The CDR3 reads CASSRQFSSYNSPLHF. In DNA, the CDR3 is TGTGCCAGCAGCCGACAGTTCAGCTCCTATAATTCACCCCTCCACTTT.

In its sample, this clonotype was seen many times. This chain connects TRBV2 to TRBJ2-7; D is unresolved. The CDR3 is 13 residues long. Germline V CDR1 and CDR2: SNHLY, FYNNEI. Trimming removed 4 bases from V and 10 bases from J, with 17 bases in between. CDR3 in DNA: TGTGCCAGCAGTGTCCTCGAAGAAGGGCCCCAGTACTTC. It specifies CASSVLEEGPQYF. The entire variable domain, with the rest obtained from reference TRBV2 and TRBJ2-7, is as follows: EPEVTQTPSHQVTQMGQEVILRCVPISNHLYFYWYRQILGQKVEFLVSFYNNEISEKSEIFDDQFSVERPDGSNFTLKIRSTKLEDSAMYFCASSVLEEGPQYFGPGTRLTVT.

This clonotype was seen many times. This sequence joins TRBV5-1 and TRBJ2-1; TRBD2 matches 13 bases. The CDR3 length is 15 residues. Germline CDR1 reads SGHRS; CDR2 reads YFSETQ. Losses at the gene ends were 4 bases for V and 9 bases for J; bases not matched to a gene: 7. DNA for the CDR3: TGCGCCAGCAGCCCCACTAGCGGGGGGGGGCCTGAGCAGTTCTTC. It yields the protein CASSPTSGGGPEQFF.

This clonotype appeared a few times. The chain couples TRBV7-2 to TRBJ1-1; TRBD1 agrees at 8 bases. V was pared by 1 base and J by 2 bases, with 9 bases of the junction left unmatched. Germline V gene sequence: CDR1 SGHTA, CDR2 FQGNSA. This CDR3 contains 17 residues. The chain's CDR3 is CASSLVVGTGANTEAFF. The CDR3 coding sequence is TGTGCCAGCAGCTTAGTTGTAGGGACAGGAGCCAACACTGAAGCTTTCTTT.

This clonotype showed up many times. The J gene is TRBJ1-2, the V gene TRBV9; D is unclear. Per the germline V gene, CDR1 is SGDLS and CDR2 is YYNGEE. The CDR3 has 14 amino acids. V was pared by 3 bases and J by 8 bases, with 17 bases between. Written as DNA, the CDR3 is TGTGCCAGCAGCGGAACCCTGGGGTTCGGCGGCTACACCTTC. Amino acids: CASSGTLGFGGYTF.

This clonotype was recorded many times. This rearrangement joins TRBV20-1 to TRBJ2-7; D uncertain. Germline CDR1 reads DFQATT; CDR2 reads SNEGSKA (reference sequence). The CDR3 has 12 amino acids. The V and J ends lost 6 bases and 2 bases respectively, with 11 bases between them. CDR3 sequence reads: CSARHGAYEQYF. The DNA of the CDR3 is TGCAGTGCGCGCCACGGAGCCTACGAGCAGTACTTC.

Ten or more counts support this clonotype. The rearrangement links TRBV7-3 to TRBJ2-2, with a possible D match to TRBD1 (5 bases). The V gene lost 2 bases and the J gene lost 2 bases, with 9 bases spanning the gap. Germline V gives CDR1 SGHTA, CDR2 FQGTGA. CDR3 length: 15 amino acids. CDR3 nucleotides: TGTGCCAGCAGCTTACAGGGAAGTAACACCGGGGAGCTGTTTTTT. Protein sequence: CASSLQGSNTGELFF. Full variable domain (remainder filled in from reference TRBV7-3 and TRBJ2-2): GAGVSQTPSNKVTEKGKYVELRCDPISGHTALYWYRQSLGQGPEFLIYFQGTGAADDSGLPNDRFFAVRPEGSVSTLKIQRTERGDSAVYLCASSLQGSNTGELFFGEGSRLTVL.

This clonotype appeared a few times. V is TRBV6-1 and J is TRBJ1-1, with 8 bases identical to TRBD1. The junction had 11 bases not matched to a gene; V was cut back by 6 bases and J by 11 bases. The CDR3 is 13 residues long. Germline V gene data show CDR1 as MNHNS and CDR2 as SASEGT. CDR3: CASRETSDRDAFF. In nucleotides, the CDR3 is TGTGCCAGCAGAGAGACCTCGGACAGGGACGCTTTCTTT.

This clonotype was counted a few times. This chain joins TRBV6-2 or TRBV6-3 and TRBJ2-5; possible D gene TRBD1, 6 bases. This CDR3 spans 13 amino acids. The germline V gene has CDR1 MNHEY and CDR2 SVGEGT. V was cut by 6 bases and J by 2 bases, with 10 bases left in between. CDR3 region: CASSRTEQETQYF. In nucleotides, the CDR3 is TGTGCCAGCAGCCGGACAGAACAAGAGACCCAGTACTTC.

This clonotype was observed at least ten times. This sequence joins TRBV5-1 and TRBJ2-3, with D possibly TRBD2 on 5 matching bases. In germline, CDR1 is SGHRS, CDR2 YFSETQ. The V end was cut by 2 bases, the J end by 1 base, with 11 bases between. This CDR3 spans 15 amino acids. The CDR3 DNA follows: TGCGCCAGCAGCTTTTATGACTATGGCACAGATACGCAGTATTTT. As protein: CASSFYDYGTDTQYF.

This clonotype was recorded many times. CDR3 in amino acids: CSAQGQAQNIQYF. As DNA, the CDR3 is TGCAGCGCCCAGGGGCAGGCCCAAAACATTCAGTACTTC. The genes are TRBV29-1 and TRBJ2-4, with D possibly TRBD1 on 6 matching bases. Germline CDR1 and CDR2: SQVTM and ANQGSEA. V was clipped by 7 bases and J by 5 bases, with 15 bases between them. This CDR3 has 13 amino acids.

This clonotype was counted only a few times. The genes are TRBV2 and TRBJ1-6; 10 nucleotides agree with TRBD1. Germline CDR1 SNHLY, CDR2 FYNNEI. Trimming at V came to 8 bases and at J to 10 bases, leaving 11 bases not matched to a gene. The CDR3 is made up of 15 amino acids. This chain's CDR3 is CASHSRTGGGSPLHF. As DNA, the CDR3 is TGTGCCAGCCATTCTCGGACAGGGGGAGGATCACCCCTCCACTTT.

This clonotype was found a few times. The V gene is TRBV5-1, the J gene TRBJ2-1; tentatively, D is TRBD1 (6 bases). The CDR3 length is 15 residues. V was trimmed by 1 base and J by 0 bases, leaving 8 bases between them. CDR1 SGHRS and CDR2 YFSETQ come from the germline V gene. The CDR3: CASSLQGYSYNEQFF. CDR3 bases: TGCGCCAGCAGCTTGCAGGGGTACTCCTACAATGAGCAGTTCTTC.

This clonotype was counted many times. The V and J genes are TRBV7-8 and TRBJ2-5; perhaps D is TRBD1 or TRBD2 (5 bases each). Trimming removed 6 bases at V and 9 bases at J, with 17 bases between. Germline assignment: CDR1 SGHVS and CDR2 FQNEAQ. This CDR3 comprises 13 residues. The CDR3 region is CASRATSMGAQYF. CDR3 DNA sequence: TGTGCCAGCAGGGCCACGAGCATGGGGGCCCAGTACTTC.

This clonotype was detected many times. CDR3 nucleotide sequence: TGTGCCAGCAGCTTATACCAGGGGTGGTACGAGCAGTACGTC. Protein product: CASSLYQGWYEQYV. The chain combines TRBV7-2 with TRBJ2-7; a possible D gene is TRBD1 (6 bases). The CDR3 spans 14 residues. V lost 2 bases and J lost 4, with 12 bases in between. Germline CDR1 is SGHTA and CDR2 is FQGNSA.

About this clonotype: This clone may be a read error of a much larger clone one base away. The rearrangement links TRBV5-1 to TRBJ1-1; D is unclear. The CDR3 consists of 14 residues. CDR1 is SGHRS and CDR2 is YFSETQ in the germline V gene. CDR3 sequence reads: CASSLDPANTQAFF. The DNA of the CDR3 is TGCGCCAGCAGCTTGGATCCAGCGAACACTCAAGCTTTCTTT.

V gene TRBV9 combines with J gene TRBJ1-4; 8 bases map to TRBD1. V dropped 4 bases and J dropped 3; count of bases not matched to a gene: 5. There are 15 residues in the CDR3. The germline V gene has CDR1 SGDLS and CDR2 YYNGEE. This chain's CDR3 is CASSSMDRANEKLFF. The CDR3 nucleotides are TGTGCCAGCAGCTCTATGGACAGGGCTAATGAAAAACTGTTTTTT.

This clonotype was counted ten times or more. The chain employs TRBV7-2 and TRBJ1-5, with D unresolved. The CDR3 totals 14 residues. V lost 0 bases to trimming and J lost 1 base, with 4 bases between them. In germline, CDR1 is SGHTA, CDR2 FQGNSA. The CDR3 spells CASSLAPSNQPQHF. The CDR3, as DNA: TGTGCCAGCAGCTTAGCCCCCAGCAATCAGCCCCAGCATTTT.

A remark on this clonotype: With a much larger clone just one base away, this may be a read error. The CDR3, as DNA: TGTGCCAGCAGTCCCTTTTTAGCCAAAAACCTTCAGTACTTC. Translating it yields CASSPFLAKNLQYF. This rearrangement joins TRBV28 to TRBJ2-4; no clear D. This CDR3 is 14 amino acids long. CDR1 and CDR2 (germline): MDHEN, SYDVKM.

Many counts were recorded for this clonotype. CDR3 sequence reads: CASSSPLGSSAYSYNEQFF. DNA of the CDR3: TGTGCCAGCAGTTCTCCCCTTGGTTCGTCGGCTTACTCCTACAATGAGCAGTTCTTC. The gene calls are TRBV27 and TRBJ2-1; D uncertain. The CDR3 is 19 residues long. V lost 4 bases to trimming and J lost 0 bases, with 22 bases between them. Germline V gene lookup returns CDR1 MNHEY and CDR2 SMNVEV (reference sequence).

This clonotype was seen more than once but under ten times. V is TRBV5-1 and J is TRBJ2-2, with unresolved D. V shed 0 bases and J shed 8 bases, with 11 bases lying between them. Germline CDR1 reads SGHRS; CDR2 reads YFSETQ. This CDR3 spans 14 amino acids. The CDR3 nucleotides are TGCGCCAGCAGCTTGGTGGGAAACGGAGGGGAGCTGTTTTTT. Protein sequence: CASSLVGNGGELFF.

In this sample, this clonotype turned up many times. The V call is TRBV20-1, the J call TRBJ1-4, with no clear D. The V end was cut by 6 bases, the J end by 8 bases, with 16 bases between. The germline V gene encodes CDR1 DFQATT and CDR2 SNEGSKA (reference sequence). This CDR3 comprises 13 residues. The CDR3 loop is CSARVRVGEKLFF. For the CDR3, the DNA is TGCAGTGCACGGGTCCGGGTCGGCGAAAAACTGTTTTTT.

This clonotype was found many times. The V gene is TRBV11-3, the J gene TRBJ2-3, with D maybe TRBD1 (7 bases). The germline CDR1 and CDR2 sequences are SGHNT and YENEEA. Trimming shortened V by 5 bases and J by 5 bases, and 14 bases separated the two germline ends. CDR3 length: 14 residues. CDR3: CASSQDREEDTQYF. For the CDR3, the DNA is TGTGCCAGCAGCCAAGACAGGGAGGAAGATACGCAGTATTTT.

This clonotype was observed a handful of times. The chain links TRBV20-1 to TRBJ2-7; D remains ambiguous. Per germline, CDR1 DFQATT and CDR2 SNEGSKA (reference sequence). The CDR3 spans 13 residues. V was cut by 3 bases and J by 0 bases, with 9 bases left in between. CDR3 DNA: TGCAGTGCTAGGGACCGATACTCCTACGAGCAGTACTTC. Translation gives CSARDRYSYEQYF.

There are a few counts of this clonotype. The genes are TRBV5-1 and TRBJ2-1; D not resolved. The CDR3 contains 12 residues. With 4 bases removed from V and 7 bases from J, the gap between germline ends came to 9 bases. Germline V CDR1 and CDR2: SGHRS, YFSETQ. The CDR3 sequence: CASSLWNNEQFF. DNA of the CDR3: TGCGCCAGCAGCCTCTGGAATAATGAGCAGTTCTTC.